The clone carrying this TCR beta chain came up a few times. The entry originates in a study of blood T cell repertoires in COVID-19. Study overall: COVID-19 samples collected from the United States, Italy and Spain covered acute and convalescent phases. PBMCs, B-cell-depleted T cells, or T cells provided the cDNA or gDNA that made up the material.

Germline values: CDR1 LNHDA, CDR2 SQIVND (reference sequence). This CDR3 is 13 amino acids long. Trimming took off 3 bases at V and 6 bases at J, with 12 bases between the two ends. Original analysis: Reference gene primers were amplified, and this amplification served to estimate nucleated cell counts. Method: immunoSEQ multiplex PCR; TCRdb's copy keeps in-frame clones and lacks some. V, J and clone size are taken as reported in that table, and D and trimming were inferred from the DNA itself. Here the sample spans about 64,000 clones, around 80% being singletons. V and J are TRBV19 and TRBJ2-7; possibly TRBD1 for D (5 bases). Source material: peripheral blood. This receptor was obtained from an older woman with acute or convalescent COVID-19. The CDR3 sequence: CASSIQGRSEQYF. In DNA form, the CDR3 reads TGTGCCAGTAGTATCCAGGGAAGGAGCGAGCAGTACTTC. The full variable domain, rest sourced from reference TRBV19 and TRBJ2-7, is DGGITQSPKYLFRKEGQNVTLSCEQNLNHDAMYWYRQDPGQGLRLIYYSQIVNDFQKGDIAEGYSVSREKKESFPLTVTSAQKNPTAFYLCASSIQGRSEQYFGPGTRLTVT.